This TCR beta chain appears in the sequencing data of a study of Graves' ophthalmopathy and Graves' hyperthyroidism. The study, taken as a whole, reports: Blood also carried most expanded thyroid clonotypes exceeding 0.001 frequency. The model achieved roughly 66% sensitivity and about 76% specificity for ophthalmopathy progression.

Amplified TCR beta CDR3 regions were obtained using RNA transcripts as template. Amplification began with first-round RT-PCR using HTBI primers, then second-round multiplex PCR was performed. TCRdb re-analysed the multiplex PCR reads in MiXCR, keeping a single row per CDR3 protein. The top ten clones hold approximately 12% of a sample with 900,000 to 1,200,000 distinct CDR3 sequences, 35% to 40% of them seen once. This clonotype has a handful of counts. The target antigen is unknown. The CDR3 consists of 16 residues. The germline V gene encodes CDR1 SGHAT and CDR2 FQNNGV. V was cut by 1 base and J by 4 bases, with 14 bases left in between.

The chain employs TRBV11-2 and TRBJ1-3, with a weak D call TRBD1 (6 bases). This TCR derives from an adult man with Graves' hyperthyroidism. Sample: peripheral blood or thyroid tissue (not recorded which). The CDR3 coding sequence is TGTGCCAGCAGCTTAGCACTGGGGACAAGGGGAAACACCATATATTTT. Translating it yields CASSLALGTRGNTIYF.